This TCR beta chain was captured by sequencing in a study of OX40 agonist ivuxolimab in advanced cancers. Study as a whole: Patients were roughly 87% male with ages about 23 to 79, mean about 65.

As concerns this clone: Its antigen remains unknown.

Repertoires were generated with immunoSEQ multiplex PCR, while TCRdb's copy carries only in-frame clones and drops some. The sample includes about 77,000 clones, around 92% of them seen just once. Study results and limitations: Low clonal expansion, among the lowest seen, marked partial responders at 0.1-3.0 mg/kg. On average, CD8+ T cells showed a greater number of expanded clones than CD4+.

Germline trimming cut 1 base from V and 2 bases from J; bases unmatched to any gene: 3. CDR1 and CDR2 from the germline V gene are MGHDK and SYGVNS. This CDR3 region has 15 residues. This receptor was identified in an adult with an advanced solid tumor such as melanoma, head and neck, liver or kidney cancer. The sample in question was CD4+ or CD8+ T cells sorted from blood, obtained in a trial of the OX40 agonist ivuxolimab. The V and J genes are TRBV25-1 and TRBJ1-2; 8 bases agree with TRBD1. The CDR3 region has the DNA TGTGCCAGCAGTGAATGGGGGGACAGGAACTATGGCTACACCTTC. Protein sequence: CASSEWGDRNYGYTF.